Below, 18 T cell receptor beta chains from the same sample are listed, as sequenced in a study of blood T cell repertoires in COVID-19. Measured with immunoSEQ multiplex PCR; TCRdb has only the in-frame clones, and not every one. In the table there are hundreds of thousands of clones, more than 75% of which are singletons. The sample was PBMCs or T cells enriched from blood (not recorded which). The receptors shown here come from a woman between 35 and 50 years old with acute COVID-19.

The rearrangement uses TRBV9 and TRBJ2-1; 8 bases match TRBD2. V was clipped by 7 bases and J by 4 bases; unmatched bases: 16. The germline gives CDR1 SGDLS, CDR2 YYNGEE. CDR3 length: 17 residues. The CDR3 reads CASGSPTSVRKYNEQFF. In DNA, the CDR3 is TGTGCCAGCGGCTCGCCGACTAGCGTCCGAAAGTACAATGAGCAGTTCTTC.

The chain links TRBV9 to TRBJ2-1; 9 bases line up with TRBD2. This CDR3 contains 16 residues. J lost 7 bases, V lost 4 bases, and 12 bases had no gene match. Germline CDR1 reads SGDLS; CDR2 reads YYNGEE. The CDR3 protein is CASSISAGGIGNEQFF. The CDR3 bases are TGTGCCAGCAGCATCTCGGCGGGGGGGATTGGGAATGAGCAGTTCTTC.

J is TRBJ2-5 and V is TRBV2, with 7 bases fitting TRBD1. This CDR3 spans 14 amino acids. Germline V gene lookup returns CDR1 SNHLY and CDR2 FYNNEI. The V and J ends lost 6 bases and 2 bases, in that order; junction bases with no gene match: 6. CDR3 residues: CASSLLQGQETQYF. CDR3 nucleotides: TGTGCCAGCAGCCTATTACAGGGGCAAGAGACCCAGTACTTC.

This rearrangement joins TRBV7-9 to TRBJ2-1; the match to TRBD2 covers 8 bases. Trimming cost V 3 bases and J 0 bases; bases outside gene matches: 4. Germline V CDR1 and CDR2: SEHNR, FQNEAQ (reference sequence). This CDR3 is 16 amino acids long. This CDR3 reads CASSLGAGASYNEQFF. The CDR3 region has the DNA TGTGCCAGCAGCTTGGGAGCGGGGGCCTCCTACAATGAGCAGTTCTTC.

The chain couples TRBV7-3 to TRBJ2-1, with TRBD2 as a possible D gene (7 bases). Trimming took 5 bases from V and 2 from J, leaving 13 bases between them. Germline values: CDR1 SGHTA, CDR2 FQGTGA. The CDR3 has 15 residues. In nucleotides, the CDR3 is TGTGCCAGCAGCCTAATCGGGGGGCCCTACAATGAGCAGTTCTTC. The encoded protein is CASSLIGGPYNEQFF.

V gene TRBV19 combines with J gene TRBJ2-5; 12 nucleotides align to TRBD1. The CDR3 consists of 16 residues. Germline V gives CDR1 LNHDA, CDR2 SQIVND (reference sequence). V gave up 3 bases and J gave up 5 bases; unmatched junction bases: 7. The chain's CDR3 is CASSMAGTGGRETQYF. The CDR3 DNA reads as TGTGCCAGTAGTATGGCCGGGACAGGGGGCAGGGAGACCCAGTACTTC.

The table lists this clone with a count of one. CDR3 amino acids: CASSQGSSPQPQHF. CDR3 in DNA: TGTGCCAGCAGTCAGGGGTCGAGCCCTCAGCCCCAGCATTTT. The chain carries TRBV6-5 and TRBJ1-5; D possibly corresponds to TRBD1 (6 bases). In germline, CDR1 is MNHEY, CDR2 SVGAGI. Trimming left V 5 bases short and J 6 bases short, with 14 bases between. This CDR3 region has 14 residues.

This chain joins TRBV5-1 and TRBJ2-7; 7 bases line up with TRBD2. J was trimmed by 1 base and V by 4 bases; bases with no gene match: 5. The CDR3 sequence is 14 residues long. Germline CDR1 is SGHRS and CDR2 is YFSETQ. CDR3 nucleotides: TGCGCCAGCAGCCCCAGGGAGGGGTCCTACGAGCAGTACTTC. As protein: CASSPREGSYEQYF.

The rearrangement joins TRBV30 to TRBJ2-5; tentatively, D is TRBD1 (6 bases). The ends were cut back, 2 bases at V and 1 base at J, with 17 bases in the middle. The germline gives CDR1 GTSNPN, CDR2 SVGIG (reference sequence). The CDR3 spans 16 residues. The CDR3 region has the DNA TGTGCCTGGAGTTCCCCCGGGACAAGGGCCCAAGAGACCCAGTACTTC. It yields the protein CAWSSPGTRAQETQYF. The complete variable domain, with remaining parts taken from reference TRBV30 and TRBJ2-5, reads SQTIHQWPATLVQPVGSPLSLECTVEGTSNPNLYWYRQAAGRGLQLLFYSVGIGQISSEVPQNLSASRPQDRQFILSSKKLLLSDSGFYLCAWSSPGTRAQETQYFGPGTRLLVL.

The CDR3 DNA is TGTGCCAGTAGTATAGATCAGGGGTGGCAGTTCTTC. Translating it yields CASSIDQGWQFF. The chain couples TRBV19 to TRBJ2-1, with D possibly being TRBD1 (6 bases). The CDR3 extends over 12 amino acids. Looked up from germline, CDR1 is LNHDA and CDR2 is SQIVND (reference sequence). Trimming pared 0 bases from V and 12 bases from J, leaving 9 bases between.

This clone was recorded once. This chain links TRBV5-1 with TRBJ2-7; TRBD2 matches 7 bases. Germline loops: CDR1 SGHRS, CDR2 YFSETQ. The CDR3 runs to 14 residues. V lost 4 bases and J lost 3; bases outside the gene matches: 7. As DNA, the CDR3 is TGCGCCAGCAGCCTGAGGCTAGCGGACTACGAGCAGTACTTC. It is translated as CASSLRLADYEQYF.

This chain links TRBV3-1 (or the pseudogene TRBV3-2) with TRBJ1-1; D is undetermined. Germline CDR1 reads LGHDT; CDR2 reads YNNKEL (reference sequence). The CDR3 consists of 17 residues. With 1 base removed from V and 0 bases from J, the gap between germline ends came to 15 bases. As DNA, the CDR3 is TGTGCCAGCAGCCAAGGATTTTGGGCAGGAATGAACACTGAAGCTTTCTTT. This gives the protein CASSQGFWAGMNTEAFF.

The rearrangement uses TRBV5-1 and TRBJ2-5; 15 bases map to TRBD2. The CDR3 is 16 residues long. Per germline, CDR1 SGHRS and CDR2 YFSETQ. Germline trimming cut 4 bases from V and 5 bases from J; bases unmatched to any gene: 6. CDR3: CASSQRTSGGAETQYF. CDR3 DNA sequence: TGCGCCAGCAGCCAACGGACTAGCGGGGGGGCGGAGACCCAGTACTTC.

This clone was seen more than once but under ten times. The sample carries other DNA sequences with the same CDR3. The chain combines TRBV28 with TRBJ1-1; 7 positions match TRBD1. CDR3 length: 14 residues. The germline V gene encodes CDR1 MDHEN and CDR2 SYDVKM. After removal of 4 bases from V and 2 bases from J, the junction contained 4 bases not matched to a gene. CDR3 DNA: TGTGCCAGCAGTTCGACAGGGCTCAACACTGAAGCTTTCTTT. Residues: CASSSTGLNTEAFF. The whole variable domain, filled in from reference TRBV28 and TRBJ1-1, reads DVKVTQSSRYLVKRTGEKVFLECVQDMDHENMFWYRQDPGLGLRLIYFSYDVKMKEKGDIPEGYSVSREKKERFSLILESASTNQTSMYLCASSSTGLNTEAFFGQGTRLTVV.

This clone was seen once. The V call is TRBV28, the J call TRBJ2-1, with 7 bases matching TRBD2. Trimming took 2 bases from V and 2 from J; bases not matched to a gene: 9. The CDR3 is 17 amino acids. CDR1 MDHEN and CDR2 SYDVKM come from the germline V gene. The DNA of the CDR3 is TGTGCCAGCAGTTTACCAGGGAGGGGACGGCCCTACAATGAGCAGTTCTTC. Protein sequence: CASSLPGRGRPYNEQFF.

The CDR3 nucleotides read TGTGCCAGCAGAATTGGGCAGCCCAGCAATCAGCCCCAGCATTTT. It yields the protein CASRIGQPSNQPQHF. V is TRBV2 and J is TRBJ1-5, with D uncertain. The CDR3 length is 15 residues. The V gene's germline CDR1 is SNHLY and CDR2 FYNNEI. With 6 bases removed from V and 1 base from J, the gap between germline ends came to 13 bases.

The rearrangement joins TRBV11-2 to TRBJ2-2; tentatively, D is TRBD1 (6 bases). V was trimmed by 7 bases and J by 0 bases, leaving 24 bases between them. Germline V gene lookup returns CDR1 SGHAT and CDR2 FQNNGV. The CDR3 consists of 19 residues. The CDR3: CASTQRIPGAFANTGELFF. The CDR3, as DNA: TGTGCCAGCACCCAAAGAATCCCAGGGGCGTTCGCGAACACCGGGGAGCTGTTTTTT.

This clone was recorded at least ten times. The genes are TRBV10-3 and TRBJ1-1; D is ambiguous. In germline, CDR1 is ENHRY, CDR2 SYGVKD. Trimming stripped 11 bases from V and 3 bases from J, with 10 bases between. The CDR3 spans 11 residues. CDR3 nucleotide sequence: TGTGCCTCCCGTGAGGACACTGAAGCTTTCTTT. It translates to CASREDTEAFF.